The 18 T cell receptor beta chains below were found in one sample sequenced in a study of T cells after yellow fever vaccination. TCRdb ran MiXCR on the 5' RACE reads and lists one entry per CDR3 protein. In the table there are hundreds of thousands of distinct CDR3 sequences, 17% of which are singletons. Sequences were derived from PBMCs, sampled 5 days after the first yellow fever vaccination. The source is a man aged 18 to 29 who received the YFV17D yellow fever vaccine.

V gene TRBV5-6 combines with J gene TRBJ1-2, with D tentatively TRBD1 (5 bases). Looked up from germline, CDR1 is SGHDT and CDR2 is YYEEEE. V was clipped by 6 bases and J by 3 bases, with 9 bases between them. The CDR3 runs to 12 residues. The CDR3 spells CASTWDHYGYTF. The DNA of the CDR3 is TGTGCCAGCACCTGGGACCACTATGGCTACACCTTC.

The chain recombines TRBV7-2 with TRBJ2-3; the D gene is possibly TRBD2 (5 bases). The CDR3 covers 15 residues. Trimming cost V 2 bases and J 4 bases, with 13 bases left between them. The germline V gene encodes CDR1 SGHTA and CDR2 FQGNSA. The CDR3 here is CASSLSPEGPDTQYF. CDR3 nucleotides: TGTGCCAGCAGCTTATCACCCGAGGGCCCAGATACGCAGTATTTT.

This clonotype was counted a few times. V and J are TRBV6-1 and TRBJ1-1, with 7 bases aligning to TRBD1. This CDR3 spans 15 amino acids. Per germline, CDR1 MNHNS and CDR2 SASEGT. Trimming took 4 bases from V and 3 from J; bases not matched to a gene: 8. The CDR3: CASSAPDREDTEAFF. DNA for the CDR3: TGTGCCAGCAGTGCCCCCGACAGGGAGGACACTGAAGCTTTCTTT.

The table lists this clonotype with a few counts. This chain uses TRBV15 with TRBJ2-3; 14 bases agree with TRBD2. The CDR3 has 19 residues. Germline CDR1 is LNHNV and CDR2 is YYDKDF (reference sequence). The V and J ends lost 3 bases and 2 bases, in that order; junction bases with no gene match: 10. The CDR3 DNA is TGTGCCACCAGCAGCGGACCGGGACTAGCGGGGGACCTCACAGATACGCAGTATTTT. Amino acids: CATSSGPGLAGDLTDTQYF.

This clonotype was found a few times. V is TRBV6-1 and J is TRBJ1-1; no clear D gene. There are 14 residues in the CDR3. The germline V gene encodes CDR1 MNHNS and CDR2 SASEGT. Trimming took 6 bases from V and 1 from J, leaving 12 bases between them. The CDR3 here is CASSNTPGNTEAFF. CDR3 DNA sequence: TGTGCCAGCAGCAACACTCCTGGGAACACTGAAGCTTTCTTT.

The rearrangement joins TRBV20-1 to TRBJ2-3, with 8 bases matching TRBD2. V lost 6 bases, J lost 0 bases, and 8 bases stayed unmatched. This CDR3 is 15 amino acids long. CDR1 and CDR2 from the germline V gene are DFQATT and SNEGSKA (reference sequence). The CDR3 is CSASGRLASTDTQYF. In DNA form, the CDR3 reads TGCAGTGCCTCGGGGAGACTAGCGAGCACAGATACGCAGTATTTT.

Here the CDR3 reads CASSLFRGNTGELFF. The CDR3 DNA reads TGTGCCAGCAGCTTATTCAGGGGGAACACCGGGGAGCTGTTTTTT. The chain carries TRBV13 and TRBJ2-2; perhaps TRBD1 as D (6 bases). Germline loops: CDR1 PRHDT, CDR2 FYEKMQ (reference sequence). This CDR3 is built from 15 residues. The V end lost 2 bases, the J end lost 1 base, and 8 bases lay between the germline ends.

In its sample, this clonotype was seen a few times. CDR3 in DNA: TGTGCCAGCAGTTACCCGGGACGCGTCAATGAGCAGTTCTTC. It yields the protein CASSYPGRVNEQFF. V gene TRBV6-5 combines with J gene TRBJ2-1; D assignment may be TRBD1 or TRBD2 (5 bases each). The CDR3 covers 14 residues. The germline V gene encodes CDR1 MNHEY and CDR2 SVGAGI. Trimming removed 2 bases from V and 6 bases from J, with 11 bases in between.

This clonotype was recorded a few times. This chain connects TRBV6-2 or TRBV6-3 to TRBJ1-1; D might be TRBD1 (5 bases). Trimming shortened V by 5 bases and J by 3 bases, and 13 bases separated the two germline ends. The CDR3 extends over 14 amino acids. In germline, CDR1 is MNHEY, CDR2 SVGEGT. The chain's CDR3 is CASSTGREHTEAFF. CDR3 sequence (DNA): TGTGCCAGCAGTACGGGCAGGGAGCACACTGAAGCTTTCTTT.

The chain couples TRBV10-3 to TRBJ2-5; D is unclear. The CDR3 contains 13 residues. Per germline, CDR1 ENHRY and CDR2 SYGVKD. V lost 5 bases and J 2 bases, leaving 9 bases between the germline ends. The CDR3 sequence: CAISLPGQETQYF. The DNA of the CDR3 is TGTGCCATCAGTTTGCCTGGGCAAGAGACCCAGTACTTC.

The chain carries TRBV29-1 and TRBJ2-1, with D maybe TRBD1 (5 bases). V dropped 5 bases and J dropped 0 bases, with 8 bases sitting between them. CDR3 length: 13 amino acids. Looked up from germline, CDR1 is SQVTM and CDR2 is ANQGSEA. The chain's CDR3 is CSVQGPSYNEQFF. As DNA, the CDR3 is TGCAGCGTTCAGGGTCCCTCCTACAATGAGCAGTTCTTC.

This clonotype turned up a few times. This rearrangement joins TRBV29-1 to TRBJ2-5, with D possibly matching TRBD1 (5 bases). The ends were cut back, 6 bases at V and 4 bases at J, with 15 bases in the middle. The germline gives CDR1 SQVTM, CDR2 ANQGSEA. The CDR3 loop spans 13 amino acids. CDR3 amino acids: CSVTRGSRETQYF. CDR3 DNA sequence: TGCAGCGTCACAAGGGGATCGCGAGAGACCCAGTACTTC.

This clonotype was seen once. One end of the junction is discordant with germline, which a read error may explain. The J gene is TRBJ2-5, the V gene TRBV5-1; 8 bases agree with TRBD1. This CDR3 spans 16 amino acids. Per germline, CDR1 SGHRS and CDR2 YFSETQ. The CDR3 nucleotides are TGCGCCAGCAGCTTGCCCACCAGGGGGCTAGGGGAGACCCGGTACTTC. This gives the protein CASSLPTRGLGETRYF. The full variable domain, in which reference TRBV5-1 and TRBJ2-5 provide the parts outside the CDR3, is KAGVTQTPRYLIKTRGQQVTLSCSPISGHRSVSWYQQTPGQGLQFLFEYFSETQRNKGNFPGRFSGRQFSNSRSEMNVSTLELGDSALYLCASSLPTRGLGETRYFGPGTRLLVL.

The chain carries TRBV7-3 and TRBJ2-2; perhaps D is TRBD1 or TRBD2 (5 bases each). Germline CDR1 reads SGHTA; CDR2 reads FQGTGA. With 6 bases removed from V and 2 bases from J, the gap between germline ends came to 10 bases. The CDR3 is 14 residues long. The CDR3 loop reads CASRRDRNTGELFF. As DNA, the CDR3 is TGTGCCAGCAGACGGGACCGCAACACCGGGGAGCTGTTTTTT. Full variable domain (outside the CDR3, taken from reference TRBV7-3 and TRBJ2-2): GAGVSQTPSNKVTEKGKYVELRCDPISGHTALYWYRQSLGQGPEFLIYFQGTGAADDSGLPNDRFFAVRPEGSVSTLKIQRTERGDSAVYLCASRRDRNTGELFFGEGSRLTVL.

The rearrangement uses TRBV18 and TRBJ1-6, with a possible D match to TRBD1 (6 bases). The V gene's germline CDR1 is KGHSH and CDR2 LQKENI. The CDR3 is 18 amino acids. Trimming stripped 3 bases from V and 4 bases from J, with 19 bases between. CDR3 amino acids: CASSPSELNDRYNSPLHF. DNA for the CDR3: TGTGCCAGCTCACCGTCCGAGCTGAACGACAGGTATAATTCACCCCTCCACTTT.

The chain is built from TRBV27 and TRBJ2-2; possible D gene TRBD1, 6 bases. The V end was cut by 9 bases, the J end by 3 bases, with 14 bases between. The CDR3 length is 14 residues. Germline V CDR1 and CDR2: MNHEY, SMNVEV (reference sequence). The CDR3 sequence is CASTWTVYTGELFF. The CDR3 coding sequence is TGTGCCAGTACCTGGACAGTTTACACCGGGGAGCTGTTTTTT.

The chain recombines TRBV4-2 with TRBJ2-1, with 9 bases aligning to TRBD2. With V trimmed by 1 base and J by 4 bases, 11 bases remained unmatched. CDR3 size: 18 residues. The germline gives CDR1 LGHNA, CDR2 YNFKEQ. CDR3 DNA: TGTGCCAGCAGCCAAGTGGGTAGCGGGGGTGCGACTTACAATGAGCAGTTCTTC. It specifies CASSQVGSGGATYNEQFF.

The chain has TRBV11-2 and TRBJ1-2; D gene ambiguous. CDR1 and CDR2 (germline): SGHAT, FQNNGV. CDR3 length: 13 residues. Trimming pared 3 bases from V and 14 bases from J, leaving 19 bases between. CDR3 sequence (DNA): TGTGCCAGCAGCTTTGGTTGGACTCCTGTAGGAACCTTC. Translated: CASSFGWTPVGTF.